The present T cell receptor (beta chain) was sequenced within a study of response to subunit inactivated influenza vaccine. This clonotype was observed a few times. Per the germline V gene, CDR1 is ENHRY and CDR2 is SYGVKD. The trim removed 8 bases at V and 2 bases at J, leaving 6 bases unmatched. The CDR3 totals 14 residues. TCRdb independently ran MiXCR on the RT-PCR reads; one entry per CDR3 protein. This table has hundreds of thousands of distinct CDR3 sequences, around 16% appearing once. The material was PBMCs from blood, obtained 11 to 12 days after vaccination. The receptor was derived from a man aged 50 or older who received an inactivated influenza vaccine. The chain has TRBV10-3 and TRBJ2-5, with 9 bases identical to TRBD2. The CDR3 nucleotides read TGTGCCATCGGTGGCACTAGCGGGCAAGAGACCCAGTACTTC. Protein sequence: CAIGGTSGQETQYF.